This entry lists 19 T cell receptor beta chains sequenced from one sample in a study of T cells in tumors after PD-1 blockade (dated by TCRdb to between 2018 and 2021). The time point label, as the study defines it: after anti-PD-1 therapy. The library came from the immunoSEQ multiplex PCR assay. Not all clones reach the TCRdb copy of this immuneACCESS table, which keeps in-frame sequences only. Checked studies attribute under half of the gap to unresolved V genes and leave the rest unexplained. Within this sample are 11,000 to 15,000 clones, with about 84% of them counted one time only. Approximately 25% of the sample comes from the top ten. The sample here was PBMCs, taken after anti-PD-1 treatment. The receptors were sampled from a human donor with basal cell carcinoma.

The chain is built from TRBV30 and TRBJ2-2, with D possibly matching TRBD2 (5 bases). The germline V and J ends were trimmed by 3 bases and 7 bases, with 12 bases remaining between them. The CDR3 is 13 amino acids. Germline V gene data show CDR1 as GTSNPN and CDR2 as SVGIG (reference sequence). The CDR3, as DNA: TGTGCCTGGAGCGGATGGGCGGGCGGGGAGCTGTTTTTT. Translation gives CAWSGWAGGELFF.

This chain connects TRBV6-1 to TRBJ1-1; D unclear. Per germline, CDR1 MNHNS and CDR2 SASEGT. Trimming removed 3 bases from V and 2 bases from J, with 7 bases in between. The CDR3 contains 13 residues. The CDR3 sequence is CASSDSRNTEAFF. The CDR3 DNA reads as TGTGCCAGCAGTGACAGCAGAAACACTGAAGCTTTCTTT.

V gene TRBV14 combines with J gene TRBJ1-6, with D possibly matching TRBD1 (5 bases). The CDR3 is 15 amino acids. CDR1 is SGHDN, CDR2 FVKESK, per germline. With 1 base removed from V and 10 bases from J, the gap between germline ends came to 14 bases. CDR3 sequence: CASSQVGGRESPLHF. The CDR3 DNA follows: TGTGCCAGCAGCCAAGTTGGGGGAAGAGAATCACCCCTCCACTTT.

The rearrangement joins TRBV5-1 to TRBJ2-3; D perhaps matches TRBD1 (6 bases). Germline V gives CDR1 SGHRS, CDR2 YFSETQ. V shed 5 bases and J shed 0 bases, with 16 bases lying between them. The CDR3 sequence is 16 residues long. The CDR3 sequence: CASRPGQTTSTDTQYF. CDR3 bases: TGCGCCAGCAGACCCGGACAGACAACTAGCACAGATACGCAGTATTTT.

The chain has TRBV7-2 and TRBJ1-2; perhaps TRBD1 as D (5 bases). The V and J ends lost 4 bases and 7 bases respectively, with 16 bases between them. This CDR3 region has 14 residues. In germline, CDR1 is SGHTA, CDR2 FQGNSA. The DNA of the CDR3 is TGTGCCAGCAGCTCGAAGGCGCAGGGACGTGGCTACACCTTC. This encodes CASSSKAQGRGYTF.

The J gene is TRBJ1-2, the V gene TRBV6-5; TRBD1 might be the D (6 bases). Germline V gives CDR1 MNHEY, CDR2 SVGAGI. CDR3 size: 15 residues. Trimming stripped 4 bases from V and 6 bases from J, with 18 bases between. CDR3 coding DNA: TGTGCCAGCAGTTCACTCAGGAGGGGGACCCATGGCTACACCTTC. Translating gives CASSSLRRGTHGYTF.

J is TRBJ1-5 and V is TRBV18; D gene uncertain. Germline V gene lookup returns CDR1 KGHSH and CDR2 LQKENI. The CDR3 is 12 amino acids. V lost 5 bases and J 3 bases, leaving 5 bases between the germline ends. CDR3 in amino acids: CASSEPNQPQHF. DNA of the CDR3: TGTGCCAGCTCAGAACCCAATCAGCCCCAGCATTTT.

V usage is TRBV5-4 and J usage is TRBJ2-7; D perhaps matches TRBD2 (5 bases). The CDR3 loop spans 14 amino acids. V was shortened by 2 bases and J by 2 bases, with 11 bases between the two germline ends. The germline gives CDR1 SGHNT, CDR2 YYREEE (reference sequence). CDR3 loop: CASSFPGNPYEQYF. The CDR3 nucleotides are TGTGCCAGCAGCTTCCCGGGGAACCCCTACGAGCAGTACTTC.

J is TRBJ2-1 and V is TRBV28, with 7 positions matching TRBD2. From germline, CDR1 is MDHEN and CDR2 SYDVKM. This CDR3 is 15 amino acids long. Germline trimming cut 5 bases from V and 4 bases from J; bases unmatched to any gene: 8. CDR3: CASSPLADIYNEQFF. The CDR3 DNA sequence: TGTGCCAGCAGTCCCCTAGCGGACATATACAATGAGCAGTTCTTC.

This clone has more than one count but fewer than ten. Germline is not matched at one junction end, which may reflect a read error. This rearrangement joins TRBV29-1 to TRBJ1-1, with D hard to call. The CDR3 contains 12 residues. The germline V gene has CDR1 SQVTM and CDR2 ANQGSEA. CDR3: CSVELEGTQAFF. The CDR3 DNA follows: TGCAGCGTTGAATTAGAAGGCACTCAAGCTTTCTTT.

J is TRBJ2-7 and V is TRBV19, with 8 bases lining up with TRBD1. CDR3 length: 15 residues. Germline values: CDR1 LNHDA, CDR2 SQIVND (reference sequence). V gave up 5 bases and J gave up 1 base; unmatched junction bases: 7. The CDR3, as DNA: TGTGCCAGTAGTCCCCGGGACAGGAAGTCCTACGAGCAGTACTTC. Protein product: CASSPRDRKSYEQYF.

The chain employs TRBV3-1 (or the pseudogene TRBV3-2) and TRBJ2-7; the match to TRBD2 covers 9 bases. V shed 3 bases, J shed 2 bases, and the junction held 2 bases outside the gene matches. CDR3 length: 14 amino acids. Germline V CDR1 and CDR2: LGHDT, YNNKEL (reference sequence). CDR3 DNA: TGTGCCAGCAGCCATAGCGGGGGAGCCTACGAGCAGTACTTC. It codes for CASSHSGGAYEQYF.

The V gene is TRBV10-3, the J gene TRBJ1-5; D uncertain. Per the germline V gene, CDR1 is ENHRY and CDR2 is SYGVKD. Between the trimmed V and J ends, which lost 4 bases and 5 bases, there was a span of 15 bases. The CDR3 covers 15 residues. The CDR3 DNA follows: TGTGCCATCAGTGCGGGCCTTAGTCAAGATCAGCCCCAGCATTTT. Its translation is CAISAGLSQDQPQHF.

The rearrangement uses TRBV2 and TRBJ1-2; D remains ambiguous. CDR1 and CDR2 from the germline V gene are SNHLY and FYNNEI. V lost 1 base to trimming and J lost 4 bases, with 10 bases between them. There are 14 residues in the CDR3. The CDR3 is CASSEDTVSYGYTF. The DNA for the CDR3 is TGTGCCAGCAGTGAAGACACAGTCAGCTATGGCTACACCTTC.

The V and J genes are TRBV29-1 and TRBJ1-1; D is uncertain. There are 12 residues in the CDR3. Trimming pared 5 bases from V and 1 base from J, leaving 8 bases between. Germline lookup yields CDR1 SQVTM and CDR2 ANQGSEA. CDR3 in DNA: TGCAGCGTTCGGAACACGAACACTGAAGCTTTCTTT. Protein product: CSVRNTNTEAFF.

The genes are TRBV5-1 and TRBJ2-5; D remains unclear. Trimming left V 1 base short and J 2 bases short, with 6 bases between. Germline CDR1 is SGHRS and CDR2 is YFSETQ. The CDR3 sequence is 13 residues long. The CDR3 bases are TGCGCCAGCAGCTTGAGGAGTCAAGAGACCCAGTACTTC. It translates to CASSLRSQETQYF.

The rearrangement joins TRBV7-3 to TRBJ2-1; possible D gene TRBD1, 6 bases. The germline V and J ends were trimmed by 5 bases and 7 bases, with 12 bases remaining between them. This CDR3 comprises 13 residues. Germline values: CDR1 SGHTA, CDR2 FQGTGA. Here the CDR3 reads CASSRGQRNEQFF. CDR3 DNA: TGTGCCAGCAGCCGGGGACAAAGGAATGAGCAGTTCTTC.

This chain links TRBV15 with TRBJ2-7, with D tentatively TRBD2 (6 bases). Trimming shortened V by 1 base and J by 1 base, and 11 bases separated the two germline ends. This CDR3 has 15 amino acids. Germline CDR1 and CDR2: LNHNV and YYDKDF (reference sequence). CDR3 in DNA: TGTGCCACCAGCAGAGGAGGGGAGGAGTCCTACGAGCAGTACTTC. Its translation is CATSRGGEESYEQYF.

The CDR3 spells CASSEGQNYGYTF. Written as DNA, the CDR3 is TGTGCCAGCAGCGAGGGACAGAACTATGGCTACACCTTC. This chain connects TRBV6-5 to TRBJ1-2; 7 bases are shared with TRBD1. CDR1 and CDR2 (germline): MNHEY, SVGAGI. V gave up 6 bases and J gave up 2 bases; unmatched junction bases: 3. The CDR3 contains 13 residues.